Below are 24 T cell receptor beta chains sequenced from a single sample in a study of cytomegalovirus exposure and HLA in healthy donors. Primers for the PCR totalled 60 Vbeta and 13 Jbeta. The repertoire was sequenced with immunoSEQ multiplex PCR; TCRdb's copy has only in-frame clones and lacks some. The sample contains fewer than 100,000 clones, roughly three quarters of which appear only once. Input material: PBMCs. These receptors all come from a man in his forties in good health and CMV-seronegative.

The chain recombines TRBV6-5 with TRBJ1-6; 7 bases match TRBD1. The V and J ends lost 5 bases and 6 bases, in that order; junction bases with no gene match: 7. CDR1 is MNHEY and CDR2 is SVGAGI in the germline V gene. The CDR3 length is 15 residues. CDR3 bases: TGTGCCAGCAGTCCCTCGACAGGGTTTAATTCACCCCTCCACTTT. The encoded protein is CASSPSTGFNSPLHF.

The CDR3 coding sequence is TGTGCCAGCGGGCGATACAATGAGCAGTTCTTC. This encodes CASGRYNEQFF. The chain uses TRBV11-2 and TRBJ2-1, with D hard to call. This CDR3 spans 11 amino acids. V was trimmed by 8 bases and J by 4 bases, leaving 6 bases between them. Germline CDR1 and CDR2: SGHAT and FQNNGV.

The rearrangement uses TRBV4-1 and TRBJ2-1; 10 nucleotides agree with TRBD2. J was trimmed by 7 bases and V by 0 bases; bases with no gene match: 12. This CDR3 region has 18 residues. Germline V lookup: CDR1 MGHRA, CDR2 YSYEKL. Here the CDR3 DNA reads TGCGCCAGCAGCCAAGAGAGGACAGCACTAGCGGGGCGTAATGAGCAGTTCTTC. The encoded protein is CASSQERTALAGRNEQFF.

This clone was counted a single time. The genes are TRBV9 and TRBJ1-1, with D perhaps matching TRBD1 (6 bases). CDR1 and CDR2 from the germline V gene are SGDLS and YYNGEE. The CDR3 length is 12 residues. V dropped 4 bases and J dropped 8 bases, with 12 bases sitting between them. The CDR3 bases are TGTGCCAGCAGCCTAGGGGGGCAGGAAGCTTTCTTT. Its translation is CASSLGGQEAFF. Combining the CDR3 with reference TRBV9 and TRBJ1-1 gives the whole variable domain DSGVTQTPKHLITATGQRVTLRCSPRSGDLSVYWYQQSLDQGLQFLIQYYNGEERAKGNILERFSAQQFPDLHSELNLSSLELGDSALYFCASSLGGQEAFFGQGTRLTVV.

The J gene is TRBJ2-1, the V gene TRBV19, with D possibly being TRBD1 (6 bases). V lost 5 bases and J 8 bases, leaving 16 bases between the germline ends. The germline V gene has CDR1 LNHDA and CDR2 SQIVND (reference sequence). The CDR3 length is 14 residues. CDR3 nucleotides: TGTGCCAGTAGTGCAACAGGGATGGGGTATGAGCAGTTCTTC. Protein sequence: CASSATGMGYEQFF.

The V call is TRBV19, the J call TRBJ1-2; D unresolved. The V gene's germline CDR1 is LNHDA and CDR2 SQIVND (reference sequence). V was cut by 5 bases and J by 4 bases, with 23 bases left in between. The CDR3 is 17 amino acids. CDR3 bases: TGTGCCAGTAGTCCGATACAGAGTCCAGTAATGGGCTATGGCTACACCTTC. Translated: CASSPIQSPVMGYGYTF.

This clone was counted a few times. This chain joins TRBV4-3 and TRBJ2-6, with 7 positions matching TRBD2. CDR1 and CDR2 (germline): LGHNA, YSLEER. V lost 2 bases, J lost 1 base, and 2 bases stayed unmatched. The CDR3 is made up of 16 amino acids. CDR3 protein: CASSQSGASGANVLTF. For the CDR3, the DNA is TGCGCCAGCAGCCAAAGCGGGGCGTCTGGGGCCAACGTCCTGACTTTC.

The rearrangement uses TRBV5-1 and TRBJ2-3; TRBD2 aligns across 10 bases. The ends lost 4 bases at V and 1 base at J; junction bases unmatched: 0. This CDR3 comprises 14 residues. Germline CDR1 and CDR2: SGHRS and YFSETQ. CDR3 bases: TGCGCCAGCAGCACTAGCGGGGGCACAGATACGCAGTATTTT. It encodes CASSTSGGTDTQYF.

This chain joins TRBV6-1 and TRBJ2-5, with TRBD1 matching over 8 bases. The CDR3 runs 14 residues. CDR1 is MNHNS, CDR2 SASEGT, per germline. With V trimmed by 6 bases and J by 5 bases, 8 bases remained unmatched. In DNA form, the CDR3 reads TGTGCCAGCAGGACAGGGGTTGGGGCTGAGACCCAGTACTTC. Amino acids: CASRTGVGAETQYF.

This clone is a singleton in its sample. The CDR3 protein is CASGTGRNTIYF. The CDR3 DNA reads TGTGCCAGCGGGACAGGAAGAAACACCATATATTTT. This chain uses TRBV7-2 with TRBJ1-3; TRBD1 matches at 8 bases. Looked up from germline, CDR1 is SGHTA and CDR2 is FQGNSA. The J segment lost 5 bases and the V segment lost 8 bases, leaving 2 bases of the junction unmatched. The CDR3 length is 12 residues. Looking up the rest from reference TRBV7-2 and TRBJ1-3 gives the full variable domain: GAGVSQSPSNKVTEKGKDVELRCDPISGHTALYWYRQSLGQGLEFLIYFQGNSAPDKSGLPSDRFSAERTGGSVSTLTIQRTQQEDSAVYLCASGTGRNTIYFGEGSWLTVV.

The chain employs TRBV4-3 and TRBJ2-5; D call uncertain. The DNA matches TRBJ2-7 better at its end, which makes the J call doubtful. CDR1 and CDR2 (germline): LGHNA, YSLEER. The CDR3 consists of 18 residues. CDR3 amino acids: CASSQGIGPSTSLYEQYF. The CDR3 DNA sequence: TGCGCCAGCAGCCAAGGAATTGGTCCTTCTACTTCCCTCTACGAGCAGTACTTC.

V is TRBV27 and J is TRBJ2-1; D possibly corresponds to TRBD2 (5 bases). The CDR3 totals 19 residues. CDR1 and CDR2 from the germline V gene are MNHEY and SMNVEV (reference sequence). Deletions cut 4 bases from V and 0 bases from J, with 22 bases between. CDR3 nucleotide sequence: TGTGCCAGCAGTTCGGGATTTCGGGTGGGGATGAACTCCTACAATGAGCAGTTCTTC. Translating it yields CASSSGFRVGMNSYNEQFF.

V usage is TRBV28 and J usage is TRBJ2-3, with 10 bases fitting TRBD1. This CDR3 is 15 amino acids long. Germline V gene data show CDR1 as MDHEN and CDR2 as SYDVKM. J was trimmed by 5 bases and V by 6 bases; bases with no gene match: 8. For the CDR3, the DNA is TGTGCCAGCAGCCTCGGGACAGGGGTGGGAGATACGCAGTATTTT. This sequence encodes CASSLGTGVGDTQYF.

This clone appeared a few times. The rearrangement links TRBV5-1 to TRBJ2-5; D possibly corresponds to TRBD1 (5 bases). The DNA end lines up better with TRBJ2-7; the J call may be wrong. CDR1 and CDR2 from the germline V gene are SGHRS and YFSETQ. The CDR3 is 14 residues long. In DNA, the CDR3 is TGCGCCAGCAGCTCGAGACAGAGCTCCTACGAGCAGTACTTC. Its protein product is CASSSRQSSYEQYF.

The gene calls are TRBV27 and TRBJ2-3; D is uncertain. CDR3 length: 15 amino acids. Germline values: CDR1 MNHEY, CDR2 SMNVEV (reference sequence). Trimming took off 5 bases at V and 2 bases at J, with 14 bases between the two ends. The chain's CDR3 is CASSVSSGITDTQYF. The CDR3 nucleotides read TGTGCCAGCAGTGTTTCCTCAGGAATCACAGATACGCAGTATTTT.

As DNA, the CDR3 is TGTGCCAGCAGCCTCGGGACAGGTCCCACTGAAGCTTTCTTT. Residues: CASSLGTGPTEAFF. V is TRBV6-6 and J is TRBJ1-1; the match to TRBD1 covers 8 bases. The germline V gene encodes CDR1 MNHNY and CDR2 SVGAGI (reference sequence). The CDR3 extends over 14 amino acids. Trimming removed 6 bases from V and 4 bases from J; junction bases left unmatched: 7.

The chain combines TRBV2 with TRBJ2-1; a weak D match, TRBD2 (7 bases). The CDR3 has 13 amino acids. The germline gives CDR1 SNHLY, CDR2 FYNNEI. V lost 8 bases and J 8 bases, leaving 16 bases between the germline ends. The CDR3 spells CASGRGVAHEQFF. CDR3 coding DNA: TGTGCCAGCGGGAGGGGGGTGGCCCATGAGCAGTTCTTC.

The chain employs TRBV9 and TRBJ2-7; TRBD2 matches at 10 bases. V lost 0 bases, J lost 6 bases, and 6 bases stayed unmatched. CDR1 SGDLS and CDR2 YYNGEE come from the germline V gene. The CDR3 is 15 amino acids. CDR3 loop: CASSVESGGAREQYF. The CDR3 DNA follows: TGTGCCAGCAGCGTAGAGAGCGGGGGGGCTCGCGAGCAGTACTTC.

The chain couples TRBV2 to TRBJ1-5; the D gene is possibly TRBD1 (5 bases). Germline V gives CDR1 SNHLY, CDR2 FYNNEI. Deletions cut 5 bases from V and 7 bases from J, with 21 bases between. This CDR3 region has 16 residues. CDR3 amino acids: CASSKDQGSKEQPQHF. The CDR3 DNA sequence: TGTGCCAGCAGTAAAGATCAGGGAAGTAAGGAACAGCCCCAGCATTTT.

The chain has TRBV5-6 and TRBJ1-2; 10 positions agree with TRBD1. The CDR3 sequence is 14 residues long. Germline lookup yields CDR1 SGHDT and CDR2 YYEEEE. With 0 bases clipped from V and 6 bases from J, the junction kept 2 bases outside the gene matches. Here the CDR3 reads CASSLVGQGNGYTF. In DNA, the CDR3 is TGTGCCAGCAGCTTGGTGGGACAGGGGAATGGCTACACCTTC. Full variable domain (remainder filled in from reference TRBV5-6 and TRBJ1-2): DAGVTQSPTHLIKTRGQQVTLRCSPKSGHDTVSWYQQALGQGPQFIFQYYEEEERQRGNFPDRFSGHQFPNYSSELNVNALLLGDSALYLCASSLVGQGNGYTFGSGTRLTVV.

The count of this clone is one. The chain joins TRBV19 to TRBJ1-5; D might be TRBD1 (6 bases). Germline-derived CDR1 and CDR2 are LNHDA and SQIVND (reference sequence). The CDR3 consists of 15 residues. V lost 7 bases, J lost 4 bases, and 17 bases lay in between. The CDR3 DNA is TGTGCCAGTAAGGGCGGGGGCCGAATTAATCAGCCCCAGCATTTT. This sequence encodes CASKGGGRINQPQHF.

This chain links TRBV4-3 with TRBJ2-1; D may be TRBD2 (5 bases). The CDR3 totals 17 residues. Looked up from germline, CDR1 is LGHNA and CDR2 is YSLEER. Trimming cost V 0 bases and J 3 bases, with 15 bases left between them. CDR3 loop: CASSQDPVDFLYNEQFF. CDR3 sequence (DNA): TGCGCCAGCAGCCAAGATCCAGTGGACTTCCTCTACAATGAGCAGTTCTTC.

V is TRBV10-3 and J is TRBJ2-3; D not certain. Germline CDR1 and CDR2: ENHRY and SYGVKD. V lost 4 bases, J lost 6 bases, and 20 bases lay in between. CDR3 size: 16 residues. CDR3 amino acids: CAISGPEVGTGDTQYF. The CDR3 DNA reads as TGTGCCATCAGTGGACCCGAAGTCGGAACGGGTGATACGCAGTATTTT.

This clone was picked up a small number of times. V and J are TRBV4-2 and TRBJ2-2; possibly TRBD2 for D (6 bases). Germline V gene sequence: CDR1 LGHNA, CDR2 YNFKEQ. Trimming took 4 bases from V and 6 from J, leaving 18 bases between them. There are 16 residues in the CDR3. CDR3 sequence (DNA): TGTGCCAGCAGCCTGGGAGCGTGGGGAGGTGCCGGGGAGCTGTTTTTT. Amino acids: CASSLGAWGGAGELFF.